This TCR beta chain was recovered during a study of T cell responses to AZD1222 COVID-19 vaccine. Study-wide results and limits: Repertoire sampling happened only post peak T cell response.

Repertoires were generated with immunoSEQ multiplex PCR, while TCRdb's copy carries only in-frame clones and drops some. The table includes 25,000 to 30,000 clones, 93% detected once. About this clone itself: Its target is unknown.

Germline values: CDR1 SNHLY, CDR2 FYNNEI. V gave up 3 bases and J gave up 7 bases, with 7 bases separating them. This CDR3 is 11 amino acids long. The chain joins TRBV2 to TRBJ2-7; no reliable D call. The sequence was obtained from an adult in good health. Sequencing used peripheral blood, obtained on day 0 of AZD1222 vaccination. This CDR3 is CASSELAEQYF. The CDR3 DNA reads TGTGCCAGCAGTGAGTTAGCTGAGCAGTACTTC.